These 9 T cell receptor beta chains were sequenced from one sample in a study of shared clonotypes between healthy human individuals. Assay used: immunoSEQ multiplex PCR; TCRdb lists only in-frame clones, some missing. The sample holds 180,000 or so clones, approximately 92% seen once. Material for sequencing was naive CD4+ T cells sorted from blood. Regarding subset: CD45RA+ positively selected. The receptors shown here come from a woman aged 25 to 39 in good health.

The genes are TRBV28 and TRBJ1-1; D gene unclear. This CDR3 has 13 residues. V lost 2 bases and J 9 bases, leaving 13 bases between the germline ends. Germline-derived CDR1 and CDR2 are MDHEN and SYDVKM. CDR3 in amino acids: CASSLRSGLQAFF. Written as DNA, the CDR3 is TGTGCCAGCAGTTTACGGAGTGGGTTGCAAGCTTTCTTT.

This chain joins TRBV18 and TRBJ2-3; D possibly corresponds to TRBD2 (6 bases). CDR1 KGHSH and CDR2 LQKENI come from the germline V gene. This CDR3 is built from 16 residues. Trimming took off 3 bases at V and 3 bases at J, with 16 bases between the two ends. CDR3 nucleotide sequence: TGTGCCAGCTCACCCCGGGAGCTGTTGGGAACAGATACGCAGTATTTT. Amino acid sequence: CASSPRELLGTDTQYF.

CDR3 protein: CASSQGLAVYEQYF. Written as DNA, the CDR3 is TGTGCCAGCAGTCAGGGACTAGCGGTCTACGAGCAGTACTTC. The chain joins TRBV6-5 to TRBJ2-5, with 11 bases identical to TRBD2. The J call is uncertain, as TRBJ2-7 better fits the DNA end. Germline CDR1 MNHEY, CDR2 SVGAGI. This CDR3 is 14 amino acids long.

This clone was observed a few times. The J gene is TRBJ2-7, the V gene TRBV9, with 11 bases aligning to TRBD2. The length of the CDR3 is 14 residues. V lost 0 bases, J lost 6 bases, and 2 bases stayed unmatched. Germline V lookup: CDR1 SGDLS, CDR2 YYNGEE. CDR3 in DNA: TGTGCCAGCAGCGTAGGACTAGCGGGATCCGAGCAGTACTTC. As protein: CASSVGLAGSEQYF.

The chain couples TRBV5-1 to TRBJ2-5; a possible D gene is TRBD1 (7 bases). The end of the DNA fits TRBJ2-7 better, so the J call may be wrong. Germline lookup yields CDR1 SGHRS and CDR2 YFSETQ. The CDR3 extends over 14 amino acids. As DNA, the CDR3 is TGCGCCAGCAGCACGGAGGGACAGTTCTACGAGCAGTACTTC. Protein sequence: CASSTEGQFYEQYF.

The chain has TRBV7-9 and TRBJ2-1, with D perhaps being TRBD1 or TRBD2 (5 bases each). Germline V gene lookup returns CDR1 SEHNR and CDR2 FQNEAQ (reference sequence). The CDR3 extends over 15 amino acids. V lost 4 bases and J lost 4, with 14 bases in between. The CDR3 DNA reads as TGTGCCAGCAGCTCCCGGGACCCGCGTTACAATGAGCAGTTCTTC. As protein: CASSSRDPRYNEQFF.

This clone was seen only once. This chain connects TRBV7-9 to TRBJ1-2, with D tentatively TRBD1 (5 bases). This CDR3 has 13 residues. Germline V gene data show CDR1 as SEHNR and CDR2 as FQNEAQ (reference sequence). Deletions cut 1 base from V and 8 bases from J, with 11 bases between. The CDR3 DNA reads TGTGCCAGCAGCTTAGACAGGTGGGAAGGCTACACCTTC. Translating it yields CASSLDRWEGYTF.

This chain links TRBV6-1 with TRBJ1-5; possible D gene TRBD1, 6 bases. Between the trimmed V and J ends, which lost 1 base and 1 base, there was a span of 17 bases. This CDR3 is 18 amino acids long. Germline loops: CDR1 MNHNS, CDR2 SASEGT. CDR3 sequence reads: CASSEVRTVPGSNQPQHF. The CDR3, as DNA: TGTGCCAGCAGTGAAGTGCGGACAGTACCTGGGAGCAATCAGCCCCAGCATTTT.

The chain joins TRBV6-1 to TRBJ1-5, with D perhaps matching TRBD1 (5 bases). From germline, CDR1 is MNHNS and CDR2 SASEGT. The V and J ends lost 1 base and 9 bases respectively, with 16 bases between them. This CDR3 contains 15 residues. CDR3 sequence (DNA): TGTGCCAGCAGTGAAGTTAGGGGTCTCGTATCGCCCCAGCATTTT. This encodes CASSEVRGLVSPQHF.